The 25 T cell receptor beta chains given below trace back to one sample, sequenced in a study of identical twins. TCRdb re-called the 5' RACE reads through MiXCR, storing one row per CDR3 protein. The data hold 1.5 million to 2 million distinct CDR3 sequences, with about 31% observed a single time. The sample was cord blood. All receptors come from a newborn girl in good health.

The chain links TRBV20-1 to TRBJ1-5, with a possible D match to TRBD1 (6 bases). Germline loops: CDR1 DFQATT, CDR2 SNEGSKA (reference sequence). Deletions cut 5 bases from V and 0 bases from J, with 14 bases between. The CDR3 is made up of 15 amino acids. CDR3 residues: CSAGPGTYSNQPQHF. CDR3 coding DNA: TGCAGTGCTGGCCCCGGGACATATAGCAATCAGCCCCAGCATTTT.

The table lists this clonotype with many counts. The V and J genes are TRBV29-1 and TRBJ1-1, with D unresolved. CDR3 length equals 12 residues. Germline-derived CDR1 and CDR2 are SQVTM and ANQGSEA. V lost 4 bases and J 0 bases, leaving 6 bases between the germline ends. The CDR3 nucleotides are TGCAGCGTTGTAGGAATGAACACTGAAGCTTTCTTT. It translates to CSVVGMNTEAFF.

This chain links TRBV20-1 with TRBJ1-4, with D tentatively TRBD1 (5 bases). Germline-derived CDR1 and CDR2 are DFQATT and SNEGSKA (reference sequence). Trimming cost V 3 bases and J 3 bases, with 11 bases left between them. The CDR3 is made up of 14 amino acids. The CDR3 bases are TGCAGTGCTAGCGACAGCGCCCCTAATGAAAAACTGTTTTTT. Protein sequence: CSASDSAPNEKLFF.

This clonotype appeared a few times. V is TRBV10-3 and J is TRBJ2-5; 8 positions agree with TRBD2. Trimming removed 8 bases from V and 5 bases from J; junction bases left unmatched: 7. CDR1 is ENHRY, CDR2 SYGVKD, per germline. The CDR3 covers 13 residues. CDR3 residues: CAIGGGLGETQYF. The CDR3 nucleotides are TGTGCCATCGGCGGGGGGCTAGGGGAGACCCAGTACTTC.

In the case of this clonotype: At one end, the junction sequence differs from germline, possibly due to a read error. This rearrangement joins TRBV10-3 to TRBJ2-7, with TRBD2 as a possible D gene (6 bases). The CDR3 contains 14 residues. Germline-derived CDR1 and CDR2 are ENHRY and SYGVKD. The CDR3 reads CAVSPEGRVGEQYF. CDR3 in DNA: TGTGCCGTCAGTCCGGAGGGCAGGGTGGGTGAGCAGTACTTC.

J is TRBJ2-3 and V is TRBV6-5; 11 bases map to TRBD1. The J segment lost 1 base and the V segment lost 4 bases, leaving 1 base of the junction unmatched. Germline V gene sequence: CDR1 MNHEY, CDR2 SVGAGI. The CDR3 runs to 15 residues. CDR3 region: CASSSDRGRTDTQYF. In nucleotides, the CDR3 is TGTGCCAGCAGTTCGGACAGGGGGCGCACAGATACGCAGTATTTT.

The CDR3 is CASSAGTSGTYEQYF. The CDR3 nucleotides are TGCGCCAGCAGCGCCGGGACTAGCGGGACCTACGAGCAGTACTTC. V usage is TRBV5-1 and J usage is TRBJ2-7; 13 bases match TRBD2. Germline V CDR1 and CDR2: SGHRS, YFSETQ. The CDR3 has 15 residues. After removal of 4 bases from V and 2 bases from J, the junction contained 3 bases not matched to a gene.

The chain links TRBV15 to TRBJ2-3; tentatively, D is TRBD2 (6 bases). V lost 1 base to trimming and J lost 0 bases, with 8 bases between them. The germline V gene has CDR1 LNHNV and CDR2 YYDKDF (reference sequence). The CDR3 covers 15 residues. CDR3: CATSRGEASTDTQYF. CDR3 coding DNA: TGTGCCACCAGCAGAGGGGAGGCTAGCACAGATACGCAGTATTTT.

V and J are TRBV9 and TRBJ2-4, with D hard to call. The J call may be wrong; the DNA end is better matched by TRBJ2-7. CDR1 is SGDLS, CDR2 YYNGEE, per germline. The CDR3 length is 15 residues. The DNA of the CDR3 is TGTGCCAGCAGCGTACTCGGACGGCCCCTCTACGAGCAGTACTTC. Protein product: CASSVLGRPLYEQYF.

Regarding this clonotype: A junction boundary mismatches the germline segment, possibly from a read error. The J gene is TRBJ2-1, the V gene TRBV9; D is unresolved. There are 13 residues in the CDR3. Germline values: CDR1 SGDLS, CDR2 YYNGEE. The CDR3 nucleotides are TGTGTCAGCAGCGTTTTAACCTCTAATGAGCAGTTCTTC. Residues: CVSSVLTSNEQFF.

This chain uses TRBV20-1 with TRBJ1-6; the D gene is possibly TRBD1 (5 bases). The V gene's germline CDR1 is DFQATT and CDR2 SNEGSKA (reference sequence). The V gene lost 2 bases and the J gene lost 6 bases, with 11 bases spanning the gap. The CDR3 has 14 amino acids. CDR3 bases: TGCAGTGCTAGACGAGACAGCGGTAATTCACCCCTCCACTTT. Protein product: CSARRDSGNSPLHF.

The rearrangement links TRBV27 to TRBJ1-4; D is unresolved. The length of the CDR3 is 14 residues. V lost 6 bases to trimming and J lost 8 bases, with 16 bases between them. Looked up from germline, CDR1 is MNHEY and CDR2 is SMNVEV (reference sequence). In nucleotides, the CDR3 is TGTGCCAGCAGCCCCCGGGCCCTTTTGGAAAAACTGTTTTTT. Its protein product is CASSPRALLEKLFF.

There are a few counts of this clonotype. This chain connects TRBV9 to TRBJ1-4, with TRBD1 identical over 12 bases. The germline V gene encodes CDR1 SGDLS and CDR2 YYNGEE. Trimming cost V 3 bases and J 7 bases; bases outside gene matches: 7. This CDR3 is built from 16 residues. This CDR3 reads CASSGGQGARGEKLFF. Written as DNA, the CDR3 is TGTGCCAGCAGCGGGGGACAGGGGGCACGAGGTGAAAAACTGTTTTTT.

The chain recombines TRBV7-8 with TRBJ2-4, with a possible D match to TRBD2 (6 bases). Gene TRBJ2-7 matches the end of the DNA better, so the J call may be wrong. Germline V gene sequence: CDR1 SGHVS, CDR2 FQNEAQ. The CDR3 sequence is 15 residues long. The CDR3 DNA reads TGTGCCAGCAGCTCACCGGGACTCGGGGCCGGCGAGCAGTACTTC. This sequence encodes CASSSPGLGAGEQYF.

The CDR3 region is CASSQDWVAASHEQYF. The CDR3 region has the DNA TGTGCCAGCAGCCAAGATTGGGTAGCGGCTTCTCACGAGCAGTACTTC. This chain links TRBV3-1 with TRBJ2-7; tentatively, D is TRBD2 (6 bases). V was pared by 0 bases and J by 5 bases, with 17 bases between. Germline V gene sequence: CDR1 LGHDT, CDR2 YNNKEL (reference sequence). This CDR3 comprises 16 residues.

Only a few counts were recorded for this clonotype. The chain has TRBV12-3 or TRBV12-4 and TRBJ1-1; maybe TRBD1 (6 bases). The CDR3 length is 12 residues. Trimming removed 1 base from V and 10 bases from J, with 10 bases in between. The CDR3 DNA sequence: TGTGCCAGCAGTTTAGGGGGGGGGCGAGCTTTCTTT. It translates to CASSLGGGRAFF.

The gene calls are TRBV20-1 and TRBJ2-7; D gene unclear. The V end was cut by 3 bases, the J end by 0 bases, with 15 bases between. Per germline, CDR1 DFQATT and CDR2 SNEGSKA (reference sequence). CDR3 length equals 15 residues. The CDR3 bases are TGCAGTGCTAGGGGTTTTACAGCGAGCTCCTACGAGCAGTACTTC. It encodes CSARGFTASSYEQYF.

V and J are TRBV3-1 and TRBJ2-2; 9 nucleotides align to TRBD2. J was trimmed by 11 bases and V by 2 bases; bases with no gene match: 9. Per germline, CDR1 LGHDT and CDR2 YNNKEL (reference sequence). CDR3 length equals 15 residues. The CDR3 region has the DNA TGTGCCAGCAGCCAACCGAGCGGGGGGCCCCGAGAGCTGTTTTTT. Protein sequence: CASSQPSGGPRELFF.

Note on this clonotype: One junction end does not reproduce the germline sequence, and a read error may be involved. The V and J genes are TRBV2 and TRBJ1-5, with 9 positions matching TRBD1. CDR3 size: 15 residues. Per the germline V gene, CDR1 is SNHLY and CDR2 is FYNNEI. As DNA, the CDR3 is TGTGCCAACAGTGAGACAGGGGGAAGAACTCAGCCCCAGCATTTT. The encoded protein is CANSETGGRTQPQHF.

This chain connects TRBV29-1 to TRBJ1-1, with D perhaps TRBD1 (6 bases). This CDR3 is built from 12 residues. With 8 bases removed from V and 7 bases from J, the gap between germline ends came to 17 bases. CDR1 and CDR2 from the germline V gene are SQVTM and ANQGSEA. CDR3 DNA: TGCAGCCTATCCCCGCTCAGGGGTGAAGCTTTCTTT. Its protein product is CSLSPLRGEAFF.

This clonotype was observed a handful of times. The CDR3 nucleotides read TGTGCCAGCAGTCGAGAGCGGGGGGACAATGAGCAGTTCTTC. Translation gives CASSRERGDNEQFF. The chain carries TRBV12-3 or TRBV12-4 and TRBJ2-1; 9 nucleotides line up with TRBD2. Trimming removed 5 bases from V and 5 bases from J; junction bases left unmatched: 4. This CDR3 contains 14 residues.

This clonotype has at least ten counts. This chain joins TRBV20-1 and TRBJ2-4; TRBD2 agrees at 7 bases. The junction had 11 bases not matched to a gene; V was cut back by 3 bases and J by 0 bases. Germline V gene lookup returns CDR1 DFQATT and CDR2 SNEGSKA (reference sequence). The CDR3 length is 17 residues. CDR3 sequence reads: CSASRLAAALAKNIQYF. CDR3 DNA sequence: TGCAGTGCTAGTCGCCTAGCGGCGGCCTTAGCCAAAAACATTCAGTACTTC.

The chain has TRBV7-2 and TRBJ2-7; TRBD1 agrees at 8 bases. The CDR3 runs to 13 residues. Trimming at V came to 5 bases and at J to 5 bases, leaving 5 bases not matched to a gene. Germline V gene data show CDR1 as SGHTA and CDR2 as FQGNSA. DNA for the CDR3: TGTGCCAGCAGCAGACAGGGGTCCCACGAGCAGTACTTC. Translating gives CASSRQGSHEQYF.

This clonotype has just a few counts. V is TRBV2 and J is TRBJ1-2; 9 bases match TRBD1. The ends lost 7 bases at V and 5 bases at J; junction bases unmatched: 5. The CDR3 runs 13 residues. CDR1 SNHLY and CDR2 FYNNEI come from the germline V gene. CDR3 protein: CASTGQGYYGYTF. For the CDR3, the DNA is TGTGCCAGCACGGGACAGGGCTATTATGGCTACACCTTC.

Comment on this clonotype: This may stem from a read error, because a much larger clone lies one nucleotide away. The gene calls are TRBV29-1 and TRBJ2-1; 9 nucleotides agree with TRBD1. Germline CDR1 SQVTM, CDR2 ANQGSEA. This CDR3 region has 13 residues. V lost 6 bases to trimming and J lost 2 bases; unmatched junction nucleotides: 2. This CDR3 is CSVWTGAYNEQFF. The CDR3 DNA reads as TGCAGCGTCTGGACAGGGGCCTACAATGAGCAGTTCTTC.